This paragraph covers one T cell receptor (beta chain) sequence. Its specific antigen is unknown. No clone much larger than this one lies a single base away; base qualities are absent. From its cysteine to its phenylalanine, the CDR3 spans 15 amino acids. The retained sequence is limited to the CDR3, 45 bases, with the frame set at the first base. The junction shows trimming of 3 bases on V and 6 bases on J, and the gene matches do not reach 1 base of it. Sequences SGHRS (CDR1) and YFSETQ (CDR2) are obtained from the germline V gene. The study profiled bulk TCR beta-chain repertoires in matched peripheral blood, tumor and adjacent normal breast tissue taken from some 15 patients with early-stage breast cancer. Before surgery, about 5-11 mL of whole blood was collected into EDTA tubes and then processed within 2 hours. Ficoll-Paque centrifugation in SepMate-50 tubes was used to isolate peripheral blood mononuclear cells. PBMCs were cryopreserved in roughly 90% FBS with around 10% DMSO in aliquots of 2 to 4 million cells and stored in liquid nitrogen. The Qiagen AllPrep DNA/RNA Mini kit was used for genomic DNA extraction.

This sample was included in a study of early stage breast cancer tumors (dated by TCRdb to about 2017). In terms of the full investigation: Of the roughly 17 invasive breast tumors, more than 9 were found to be estrogen receptor-positive, progesterone receptor-positive and HER2-negative. The average read coverage per sample was roughly 10-fold. Of the approximately 12 ER+/PR+/HER2- tumors, eight were classified as invasive ductal carcinomas and four as invasive lobular carcinomas. Across all samples, some 2.8 million templates representing 1,097,674 unique clonotypes were detected.

Every sample was amplified as two independent genomic DNA replicates, using roughly 0.45 ug for blood and roughly 1.6 ug for tumor or normal breast. Following the manufacturer's instructions, the ImmunoSeq Intro kit was used to carry out TCRB sequencing on genomic DNA. For absolute quantification, the 31-cycle multiplex PCR included proprietary primers along with spike-in control sequences. An 87-bp fragment spanning the CDR3 and flanking V and J genes was sequenced with single-end 150-bp reads. Seven samples, each with two replicates, were multiplexed per lane of an Illumina MiSeq using version 3.0 chemistry. As for the original processing: Raw data were processed by the vendor's proprietary pipeline, with both replicates merged into one result per sample. A clonotype was defined as productive rearrangements that share the same V-gene family, CDR3 amino acid sequence and J-gene segment. Clonality was computed as 1 minus the normalized Shannon entropy (Pielou evenness) of TCRB abundances. T cell density was estimated as total templates divided by the number of input cells, with the number of input cells inferred from the DNA input amount. Total repertoire diversity and clonality were estimated with Recon using default parameters. Tumor-enriched clonotypes were defined as having over 0.1% abundance in tumor and at least 32-fold higher abundance than in normal breast. TCRdb limited this immuneACCESS table to in-frame rearrangements with V and J called. A share of clones is missing; checked studies link under half to unresolved V genes, and the rest is unexplained. From that table come the V and J calls and clone size; the DNA was used to work out D and trimming. Here the sample has 45,000 to 50,000 clones; approximately 80% occur a single time. In total, the top ten clones hold 1.1% to 1.5% of the sample.

What the authors observed across the whole study: Bulk genomic DNA sequencing of unsorted cells missed chain pairing and functional markers such as CD4, CD8 and FOXP3. Enriched TCRB sequences shared across patients were mostly commonly generated sequences, unlikely to play an important role in the tumor microenvironment. Compared with adjacent normal breast tissue, tumors had approximately 2.7-fold higher T cell density and higher clonality. The small cohort size prevented analysis by tumor subtype. Repertoires from blood resembled normal breast more closely than tumor, and using blood as a reference for each tissue separated tumor from normal in about 85% of the 16 patients.

The chain uses TRBV5-1 and TRBJ2-1; TRBD2 aligns with 15 central bases. The source is a person aged 50-59 years with breast cancer. Sample: blood. The DNA sequence is TGCGCCAGCAGCTCGGGACTAGCGGGGGGCAATGAGCAGTTCTTC. This is translated as CASSSGLAGGNEQFF.